Presented here are 25 T cell receptor beta chains from one specimen sequenced in a study of STAT3 mutations in large granular lymphocyte leukemia. Study findings and constraints: In T-cell large granular lymphocyte leukemia, about half of patients showed multiple immunodominant subclonotypes.

These receptors lack a known antigen. Libraries were prepared by immunoSEQ multiplex PCR; TCRdb keeps only in-frame clonotypes and omits some of them. The sample includes 35,000 to 50,000 clones, roughly three quarters of them seen just once. Input material: PBMCs. These receptors all stem from a human donor with T large granular lymphocyte leukemia. Some clones in this sample may be carry-over from other donors' samples.

On this clone itself: Its ends do not fully match the called genes, so a read error is possible. The V gene is TRBV10-3, the J gene TRBJ1-5, with D perhaps TRBD1 (5 bases). This CDR3 has 13 residues. Per germline, CDR1 ENHRY and CDR2 SYGVKD. This CDR3 reads CAINEGPNQPQHF. DNA of the CDR3: TGTGCCATCAATGAGGGGCCCAATCAGCCCCAGCATTTT.

The rearrangement joins TRBV9 to TRBJ2-1, with 8 bases fitting TRBD1. The CDR3 sequence is 15 residues long. CDR1 and CDR2 from the germline V gene are SGDLS and YYNGEE. Germline trimming cut 0 bases from V and 7 bases from J; bases unmatched to any gene: 6. CDR3 region: CASSVDPQGANEQFF. DNA for the CDR3: TGTGCCAGCAGCGTAGATCCGCAGGGGGCAAATGAGCAGTTCTTC.

The chain links TRBV7-2 to TRBJ2-5, with D possibly TRBD2 on 5 matching bases. With 1 base removed from V and 2 bases from J, the gap between germline ends came to 17 bases. Germline V lookup: CDR1 SGHTA, CDR2 FQGNSA. CDR3 length: 17 amino acids. The CDR3 DNA follows: TGTGCCAGCAGCTTAGGGCTAACGGGGAGCCGGCAAGAGACCCAGTACTTC. Protein product: CASSLGLTGSRQETQYF.

The chain has TRBV19 and TRBJ2-3; tentative D call: TRBD1 (5 bases). Deletions cut 5 bases from V and 0 bases from J, with 12 bases between. This CDR3 has 15 residues. CDR1 is LNHDA, CDR2 SQIVND, per germline (reference sequence). The CDR3 is CASSADKTSTDTQYF. CDR3 nucleotides: TGTGCCAGTAGTGCGGACAAAACTAGCACAGATACGCAGTATTTT.

This clone was picked up one time. This chain joins TRBV28 and TRBJ1-1; D not resolved. Between the trimmed V and J ends, which lost 7 bases and 0 bases, there was a span of 15 bases. This CDR3 spans 15 amino acids. CDR1 is MDHEN and CDR2 is SYDVKM in the germline V gene. CDR3 sequence (DNA): TGTGCCAGCAATCCTATAGGAGGGTTGAACACTGAAGCTTTCTTT. Its translation is CASNPIGGLNTEAFF.

This chain uses TRBV11-2 with TRBJ2-7; 11 nucleotides match TRBD1. The CDR3 is 14 residues long. CDR1 is SGHAT, CDR2 FQNNGV, per germline. V was clipped by 5 bases and J by 4 bases; unmatched bases: 4. CDR3 coding DNA: TGTGCCAGCAGCCCGGGACAGGGGGTTTACGAGCAGTACTTC. Protein: CASSPGQGVYEQYF.

The gene calls are TRBV28 and TRBJ1-5, with D unresolved. The germline V and J ends were trimmed by 7 bases and 3 bases, with 13 bases remaining between them. Per germline, CDR1 MDHEN and CDR2 SYDVKM. This CDR3 contains 14 residues. CDR3 nucleotides: TGTGCCAGCAACTATGCCGAGGTCAATCAGCCCCAGCATTTT. Translated: CASNYAEVNQPQHF. The full variable domain, in which reference TRBV28 and TRBJ1-5 provide the parts outside the CDR3, is DVKVTQSSRYLVKRTGEKVFLECVQDMDHENMFWYRQDPGLGLRLIYFSYDVKMKEKGDIPEGYSVSREKKERFSLILESASTNQTSMYLCASNYAEVNQPQHFGDGTRLSIL.

The chain couples TRBV19 to TRBJ1-5; no clear D. This CDR3 contains 15 residues. V lost 7 bases to trimming and J lost 0 bases, with 13 bases between them. Germline V lookup: CDR1 LNHDA, CDR2 SQIVND (reference sequence). The CDR3 region has the DNA TGTGCCAGTACCTCACCACATGGTAGCAATCAGCCCCAGCATTTT. Translation gives CASTSPHGSNQPQHF.

V is TRBV27 and J is TRBJ1-5; no definite D call. The CDR3 covers 15 residues. The germline V and J ends were trimmed by 5 bases and 2 bases, with 13 bases remaining between them. Per the germline V gene, CDR1 is MNHEY and CDR2 is SMNVEV (reference sequence). CDR3: CASSLGVLGNQPQHF. The CDR3 coding sequence is TGTGCCAGCAGTCTAGGAGTACTGGGCAATCAGCCCCAGCATTTT.

The chain recombines TRBV10-2 with TRBJ2-3; possibly TRBD2 for D (5 bases). V dropped 6 bases and J dropped 2 bases, with 12 bases sitting between them. The CDR3 contains 14 residues. Looked up from germline, CDR1 is WSHSY and CDR2 is SAAADI. The CDR3 sequence: CASRRTGLTDTQYF. Here the CDR3 DNA reads TGCGCCAGCAGGAGGACTGGCCTCACAGATACGCAGTATTTT.

V usage is TRBV28 and J usage is TRBJ2-5, with TRBD2 identical over 13 bases. From germline, CDR1 is MDHEN and CDR2 SYDVKM. The CDR3 has 18 amino acids. V shed 6 bases and J 6 bases; nucleotides not matched to a gene: 16. The CDR3 DNA is TGTGCCAGCAGCCCGCGACCAGGACTAGCGGGGGAAGGAAAGACCCAGTACTTC. Amino acids: CASSPRPGLAGEGKTQYF.

This chain joins TRBV11-3 and TRBJ2-3; 10 bases are a match to TRBD2. The germline CDR1 and CDR2 sequences are SGHNT and YENEEA. V shed 5 bases, J shed 0 bases, and the junction held 2 bases outside the gene matches. The CDR3 contains 15 residues. Here the CDR3 reads CASSTTSGSTDTQYF. The CDR3, as DNA: TGTGCCAGCAGCACGACTAGCGGGAGCACAGATACGCAGTATTTT.

V gene TRBV9 combines with J gene TRBJ2-2; D possibly corresponds to TRBD2 (6 bases). Germline V CDR1 and CDR2: SGDLS, YYNGEE. V was pared by 0 bases and J by 6 bases, with 12 bases between. This CDR3 has 15 amino acids. CDR3 DNA sequence: TGTGCCAGCAGCGTAGAGACTAGAAGGGCCGGGGAGCTGTTTTTT. This encodes CASSVETRRAGELFF.

The chain combines TRBV5-4 with TRBJ1-6; 7 bases align to TRBD1. Germline-derived CDR1 and CDR2 are SGHNT and YYREEE (reference sequence). This CDR3 spans 16 amino acids. J gave up 8 bases and V 4 bases, and 12 bases lay outside the gene matches. CDR3 bases: TGTGCCAGCAGCGTGAACAGGGGCCTGAAGGATTCACCCCTCCACTTT. It specifies CASSVNRGLKDSPLHF. The full variable domain, completed using reference TRBV5-4 and TRBJ1-6, is ETGVTQSPTHLIKTRGQQVTLRCSSQSGHNTVSWYQQALGQGPQFIFQYYREEENGRGNFPPRFSGLQFPNYSSELNVNALELDDSALYLCASSVNRGLKDSPLHFGNGTRLTVT.

With regard to this clone: Other DNA sequences of this sample code for an identical CDR3. The V and J genes are TRBV20-1 and TRBJ1-1, with D perhaps matching TRBD1 (6 bases). Trimming took off 6 bases at V and 1 base at J, with 6 bases between the two ends. From germline, CDR1 is DFQATT and CDR2 SNEGSKA (reference sequence). There are 11 residues in the CDR3. CDR3 sequence: CSARGNTEAFF. CDR3 DNA sequence: TGCAGTGCCAGGGGGAACACTGAAGCTTTCTTT.

This clone was observed a handful of times. The chain links TRBV14 to TRBJ1-2; D is unclear. The CDR3 contains 15 residues. V gave up 0 bases and J gave up 4 bases, with 12 bases separating them. The germline V gene encodes CDR1 SGHDN and CDR2 FVKESK. Here the CDR3 DNA reads TGTGCCAGCAGCCAAGATTTTGGGCAGACCTATGGCTACACCTTC. Its protein product is CASSQDFGQTYGYTF.

The V gene is TRBV7-9, the J gene TRBJ2-3, with D tentatively TRBD1 or TRBD2 (5 bases each). Germline-derived CDR1 and CDR2 are SEHNR and FQNEAQ (reference sequence). This CDR3 is built from 14 residues. The germline V and J ends were trimmed by 3 bases and 4 bases, with 11 bases remaining between them. The CDR3 sequence is CASSFAGASDTQYF. CDR3 in DNA: TGTGCCAGCAGCTTCGCCGGGGCCTCAGATACGCAGTATTTT.

This clone was seen more than once but under ten times. The chain employs TRBV5-6 and TRBJ2-5; D gene ambiguous. CDR1 and CDR2 from the germline V gene are SGHDT and YYEEEE. The CDR3 is made up of 12 amino acids. Trimming removed 1 base at V and 5 bases at J, with 6 bases between. The DNA for the CDR3 is TGTGCCAGCAGCTTGAGTGAGGAGACCCAGTACTTC. Its protein is CASSLSEETQYF.

The chain joins TRBV10-3 to TRBJ2-1; possibly TRBD1 for D (6 bases). The ends were cut back, 7 bases at V and 0 bases at J, with 13 bases in the middle. CDR3 length equals 15 residues. CDR1 and CDR2 (germline): ENHRY, SYGVKD. CDR3 in DNA: TGTGCCATCAATGACAGGTCGAGCTCCTACAATGAGCAGTTCTTC. This translates into CAINDRSSSYNEQFF.

This chain uses TRBV5-5 with TRBJ1-2; D gene unclear. The ends were cut back, 2 bases at V and 7 bases at J, with 21 bases in the middle. The V gene's germline CDR1 is SGHKS and CDR2 YYEKEE (reference sequence). This CDR3 is 16 amino acids long. The CDR3 coding sequence is TGTGCCAGCAGCTTCCCGACCGGGTCAGCCCTAAGTGGCTACACCTTC. This translates into CASSFPTGSALSGYTF.

The chain links TRBV6-5 to TRBJ2-2; D is unresolved. This CDR3 comprises 11 residues. CDR1 is MNHEY and CDR2 is SVGAGI in the germline V gene. The germline V and J ends were trimmed by 7 bases and 4 bases, with 4 bases remaining between them. The CDR3 loop is CASKATGELFF. The CDR3 bases are TGTGCCAGCAAAGCCACCGGGGAGCTGTTTTTT.

In this sample, this clone turned up once. The rearrangement joins TRBV5-5 to TRBJ1-5; D gene ambiguous. The CDR3 spans 15 residues. Looked up from germline, CDR1 is SGHKS and CDR2 is YYEKEE (reference sequence). Trimming removed 7 bases at V and 6 bases at J, with 20 bases between. The CDR3 sequence: CASGPQAGSGQPQHF. CDR3 in DNA: TGTGCCAGCGGTCCTCAGGCGGGGTCGGGTCAGCCCCAGCATTTT.

The CDR3 DNA follows: TGTGCCAGCAGCTTATTTGGTCGGGACCTTAATGAAAAACTGTTTTTT. It codes for CASSLFGRDLNEKLFF. V is TRBV7-2 and J is TRBJ1-4; the D gene is possibly TRBD1 (5 bases). Germline V gene sequence: CDR1 SGHTA, CDR2 FQGNSA. The germline V and J ends were trimmed by 2 bases and 4 bases, with 14 bases remaining between them. The CDR3 contains 16 residues.

The rearrangement links TRBV11-2 to TRBJ2-7, with TRBD1 matching 9 bases. CDR3 size: 14 residues. Germline CDR1 SGHAT, CDR2 FQNNGV. V was clipped by 3 bases and J by 3 bases; unmatched bases: 3. CDR3: CASSFATGGYEQYV. The CDR3 region has the DNA TGTGCCAGCAGCTTCGCGACAGGGGGCTACGAGCAGTACGTC.

This sequence joins TRBV2 and TRBJ2-2; 11 nucleotides match TRBD1. CDR1 and CDR2 (germline): SNHLY, FYNNEI. The CDR3 loop spans 16 amino acids. Germline trimming cut 6 bases from V and 2 bases from J; bases unmatched to any gene: 5. In DNA form, the CDR3 reads TGTGCCAGCAGAGACGGGACAGGGGGAAACACCGGGGAGCTGTTTTTT. Translation gives CASRDGTGGNTGELFF.